These T cell receptor beta chains were read from a single sample in a study of identical twins. TCRdb analysed the 5' RACE reads with MiXCR anew, one entry per CDR3 protein. The sample has approximately 1.8 million distinct CDR3 sequences, about 32% seen once; the top ten hold roughly 0.3%. Source material: cord blood. The receptors originated from a newborn girl in good health. Each CDR3 is given with its conserved first and last residue. The D gene is left open where the match is weak. Not every row has a clone size; where given, it reads once, few, many or a size class.

-	TRBV7-8	TRBJ2-4	-	TGTGCCAGCGGCCCGGGACTCGAGATTCACAATGAGCAGTACTTC	CASGPGLEIHNEQYF
-	TRBV2	TRBJ1-2	-	TGTGCCAGCAGCCCCCCAGGGCAGCGGTATGGCTACACCTTC	CASSPPGQRYGYTF
few	TRBV11-1	TRBJ2-4	-	TGTGCCAGCAGCTTACAGAAAGGCGAGTCACTAGCCAAAAACATTCAGTACTTC	CASSLQKGESLAKNIQYF
-	TRBV2	TRBJ2-3	-	TGTGCCAGCAGTGGGCTACTACGCGCCACAGATACGCAGTATTTT	CASSGLLRATDTQYF
many	TRBV29-1	TRBJ2-3	TRBD2	TGCAGCGTTTCAGGGGGAGCGGGAGGGCTAGATACGCAGTATTTT	CSVSGGAGGLDTQYF
once	TRBV9	TRBJ2-5	-	TGTGCCGACCCCCAAGAGACCCAGTGCTTC	CADPQETQCF
-	TRBV7-2	TRBJ1-1	-	TGTGCCAGCAGCTTAGTCAAGGGACTCATGAACACTGAAGCTTTCTTT	CASSLVKGLMNTEAFF
few	TRBV19	TRBJ2-5	-	TGTGCCAGTAGTATAGTACGAGGGGGCCAAGAGACCCAGTACTTC	CASSIVRGGQETQYF
many	TRBV29-1	TRBJ2-7	TRBD1	TGCAGCGTTACAGGGGGCAGCTCCTACGAGCAGTACTTC	CSVTGGSSYEQYF
-	TRBV7-2	TRBJ2-3	TRBD2	TGTGCCAGCAGCCGTAAGGCGGGGGTCACCACAGATACGCAGTATTTT	CASSRKAGVTTDTQYF
-	TRBV7-8	TRBJ1-1	TRBD1	TGTGCCAGCAGCCTAGACAGGGCCCTGAACACTGAAGCTTTCTTT	CASSLDRALNTEAFF
few	TRBV20-1	TRBJ2-3	-	TGCAGTGCTAGACCTCGAGGGCCAGATACGCAGTATTTT	CSARPRGPDTQYF
-	TRBV7-2	TRBJ1-2	-	TGTGCCAGCAGCTTAATAGGGAAAGTAGGCTATGGCTACACCTTC	CASSLIGKVGYGYTF
few	TRBV7-9	TRBJ1-1	-	TGTGCCAGCAGCTTTCCAGGGCCTGAAGCTTTCTTT	CASSFPGPEAFF
-	TRBV4-1	TRBJ1-5	-	TGCGCCAGCAGCCAAGATTGGGCAGTTCGGGATCAGCCCCAGCATTTT	CASSQDWAVRDQPQHF
-	TRBV28	TRBJ1-5	-	TGTGCCAGCAGAAGGTTCGGCAATCAGCCCCAGCATTTT	CASRRFGNQPQHF
-	TRBV29-1	TRBJ1-1	-	TGCAGCGTCAGCCGACAAGTCTACACTGAAGCTTTCTTT	CSVSRQVYTEAFF
-	TRBV7-2	TRBJ2-7	-	TGTGCCAGCAGCTTAGGACAGGTAGCGGGCTTAAATGAGCAGTACTTC	CASSLGQVAGLNEQYF
few	TRBV24-1	TRBJ1-5	TRBD1	TGTGCCACCAGTGATACACAGGGGACTCCTAATCAGCCCCAGCATTTT	CATSDTQGTPNQPQHF
once	TRBV15	TRBJ1-1	-	TGTGCCACCAGCAGAGGAGCGGGAAGGGGGATGAGCACTGAAGCTTTCTTT	CATSRGAGRGMSTEAFF
few	TRBV7-2	TRBJ2-3	-	TGTGCCAGCAGCATAACCCGGGGGGATACGCAGTATTTT	CASSITRGDTQYF
-	TRBV6-6	TRBJ2-7	TRBD2	TGTGCCAGCAACAAACGGGGCAGCGGGAGTCACGAGCAGTACTTC	CASNKRGSGSHEQYF
-	TRBV14	TRBJ2-1	-	TGTGCCAGCAGCCGCCTTCTTGGCAAGCAGTTCTTC	CASSRLLGKQFF
-	TRBV12-3/TRBV12-4	TRBJ1-6	-	TGTGCCAGCAGTTTACGGATAGATAATTCACCCCTCCACTTT	CASSLRIDNSPLHF
few	TRBV3-1	TRBJ1-2	-	TGTGCCAGCAGCCAAGTCAGGGCCAGTGGCTACACCTTC	CASSQVRASGYTF
few	TRBV6-1	TRBJ2-7	-	TGTGCCAGCAGTGAACGAGGGGGTTATACAGGCGAGCAGTACTTC	CASSERGGYTGEQYF
-	TRBV3-1	TRBJ2-3	-	TGTGCCAGCAGCCAAGAGGGGTGGCAGGGTGGGACAGATACGCAGTATTTT	CASSQEGWQGGTDTQYF
-	TRBV6-6	TRBJ1-1	-	TGTGCCAGCAGTTACTCGGGTAGTGGGATGAACACTGAAGCTTTCTTT	CASSYSGSGMNTEAFF
-	TRBV21-1	TRBJ2-1	-	TGTGCCAGCAGCAAAGCCGGGAGCTCCTACAATGAGCAGTTCTTC	CASSKAGSSYNEQFF
few	TRBV6-5	TRBJ2-7	-	TGTGCCAGCAGTCCCCGATACCTGGGGGGCTACGAGCAGTACTTC	CASSPRYLGGYEQYF
few	TRBV7-2	TRBJ2-1	-	TGTGCCAGCAGCTTAGTTCTGGCGGTCGTCGAGAATGAGCAGTTCTTC	CASSLVLAVVENEQFF
-	TRBV20-1	TRBJ2-1	TRBD2	TGCAGTGCTAAGGTAGCGGGAGGGCCCTCCTACAATGAGCAGTTCTTC	CSAKVAGGPSYNEQFF
-	TRBV7-9	TRBJ1-1	-	TGTGCCAGCAGCTTAAGACACACTGAAGCTTTCTTT	CASSLRHTEAFF
many	TRBV6-1	TRBJ2-5	-	TGTGCCAGCAGTGAAGCTTGGCGGGACCAAGAGACCCAGTACTTC	CASSEAWRDQETQYF
few	TRBV4-1	TRBJ2-7	TRBD1	TGCGCCAGCAGCCAAGATAGGACAGGCTACGAGCAGTACTTC	CASSQDRTGYEQYF
-	TRBV2	TRBJ1-5	TRBD1	TGTGCCAGCAGTGACCCAGGGACAGGGGGCAGAAAAGGAAATCAGCCCCAGCATTTT	CASSDPGTGGRKGNQPQHF
-	TRBV28	TRBJ2-7	TRBD1	TGTGCCAGCAGTCCCGCGGGACAGGGGGGTTACGAGCAGTACTTC	CASSPAGQGGYEQYF
-	TRBV20-1	TRBJ1-1	TRBD1	TGCAGTGCTAGGGCCCGGGACAGAGAAGCTTTCTTT	CSARARDREAFF
-	TRBV9	TRBJ1-2	TRBD1	TGTGCCAGCAGCGTAGACGCAGGGGGAAACTATGGCTACACCTTC	CASSVDAGGNYGYTF
-	TRBV7-9	TRBJ1-1	-	TGTGCCAGCAGCTTAGTGTCAGCAGGGAACACTGAAGCTTTCTTT	CASSLVSAGNTEAFF
once	TRBV28	TRBJ1-1	-	TGTGCCAGCAGTTCCCCAGGCCTCATGAACACTGAAGCTTTCTTT	CASSSPGLMNTEAFF
-	TRBV6-1	TRBJ2-2	-	TGTGCCACCAAGAGAATCTCCCAGCGGAGCTCGAACACCGGGGAGCTGTTTTTT	CATKRISQRSSNTGELFF